This T cell receptor (beta chain) was found in a study of identical twins. Findings of the study overall: Invariant MAIT and iNKT cells are populations that could partly confound zero-insertion analyses. Excess low generation probability was seen in twin-shared out-of-frame alpha sequences.

The CDR3 has 14 amino acids. V lost 3 bases and J lost 3, with 12 bases in between. Germline assignment: CDR1 SGDLS and CDR2 YYNGEE. A few counts support this clonotype. The antigen is undetermined. One entry per CDR3 protein results from TCRdb running MiXCR on the 5' RACE reads. The sample has some 560,000 distinct CDR3 sequences, around 9.6% seen once. The sample also formed part of further work on yellow fever vaccine responses in identical twins. This second study says: Twins showed a vaccine T cell response that reportedly seemed partly convergent, partly personalized.

Sequenced: PBMCs. The rearrangement links TRBV9 to TRBJ2-5, with a possible D match to TRBD1 (6 bases). The TCR sequence derives from a woman aged 18-30 years in good health. As DNA, the CDR3 is TGTGCCAGCAGCGCCCGGGACAAAAAAGAGACCCAGTACTTC. This gives the protein CASSARDKKETQYF.